This entry is about one T cell receptor beta chain. The antigen it recognizes is unknown. The record has no base qualities; no much larger clone is one base away. CDR1 SNHLY and CDR2 FYNNEI are derived from the germline V gene. The germline V end is reduced by 6 bases and the J end by 0 bases; junction bases left unmatched: 9. From the cysteine through the phenylalanine, the CDR3 covers 17 amino acids. Just the 51-base CDR3 DNA is kept, in frame starting at base 1. This sample is drawn from a study of blood T cell repertoires in COVID-19 (dated by TCRdb to 2018 to 2020). At the level of the whole study: Samples covering the acute and convalescent phases of COVID-19 were provided by collaborators in the United States, Italy and Spain. The material from the prospective study consisted of cDNA or gDNA derived from T cells, B-cell-depleted T cells, or PBMCs. Samples came from the ongoing ImmuneRACE study (first 160 participants) plus 1,254 subjects from 6 global collaborators. Deeply sampled blood TCRbeta repertoires from subjects exposed to, actively infected with, or recovered from COVID-19 were included in the dataset. Where available, HLA class I and class II types were taken from metadata supplied by the sample provider and were not determined by assay-based typing. Sample metadata almost always included a de-identified subject ID, COVID-19 status, age in years and sex. A freely available public database, intended as a resource for researchers studying the immune response to SARS-CoV-2, is where the repertoires were released.

Whole blood was collected in K2EDTA tubes by collaborating institutions according to the institutions' own protocols. For TCRbeta analysis, collaborator samples were shipped as frozen whole blood, as isolated PBMCs, or as DNA extracted from either sample type. The immunoSEQ Assay, a bias-controlled multiplex PCR, was used to amplify TCRbeta CDR3 regions from genomic DNA. The authors' analysis ran thus. The number of nucleated cells in each sample was estimated by amplification of reference gene primers within the assay. Sequence reads were collapsed and filtered to measure the absolute abundance of every unique TCRbeta CDR3 rearrangement. For each sample, productive Simpson clonality was calculated by taking the square root of Simpson's diversity index across productive rearrangements. What TCRdb holds here is the immuneACCESS table cut down to in-frame rearrangements. Part of the clones is not present; checked against another copy, under half of the missing clones reflect an unresolved V gene, and the others are unexplained. The V and J calls and clone size are taken from that table; D and trimming were inferred from the DNA. The sample contains under 350,000 clones, around 89% of them found a single time. The leading ten clones occupy approximately 4.2% of the sample.

What the work shows at the level of the full study, not this receptor alone: Clinical and demographic metadata were provided uncurated, with the amount varying by source and participant.

The specimen sequenced was peripheral blood. Recombination joined TRBV2 with TRBJ1-4; a stretch of 8 junction bases matches TRBD1. The sequence came from a man in his forties with acute or convalescent COVID-19. For the CDR3, the sequence is CASRMTGDLATNEKLFF. The DNA is as follows: TGTGCCAGCAGGATGACAGGGGACCTTGCAACTAATGAAAAACTGTTTTTT.